There are a few counts of the clone carrying this TCR beta chain. A single record per CDR3 protein comes from TCRdb applying MiXCR to the RT-PCR reads. The table lists fewer than 800,000 distinct CDR3 sequences, 13% to 15% of them singletons. CDR3 size: 15 residues. Looked up from germline, CDR1 is MNHEY and CDR2 is SMNVEV (reference sequence). V dropped 4 bases and J dropped 0; count of bases not matched to a gene: 3. Sample: memory CD4+ T cells from blood. The TCR was taken from a female donor in good health, serving as a healthy control. The chain is built from TRBV27 and TRBJ1-5, with 7 bases that match TRBD1. CDR3 amino acids: CASSYTGVSNQPQHF. The CDR3 coding sequence is TGTGCCAGCAGTTACACAGGGGTTAGCAATCAGCCCCAGCATTTT.